Presented here are 21 T cell receptor beta chains from one specimen sequenced in a study of Graves' ophthalmopathy and Graves' hyperthyroidism. The authors amplified TCR beta CDR3 regions from RNA transcripts. RT-PCR in the first round used HTBI primers; a second-round multiplex PCR followed. TCRdb itself ran the multiplex PCR reads through MiXCR, one entry per CDR3 protein. This table has a few hundred thousand distinct CDR3 sequences, 20% to 25% appearing once. Sample: peripheral blood. The source of these receptors is a woman aged 18-29 years with stable Graves' hyperthyroidism.

Many counts were recorded for this clonotype. Sequence at one end of the junction differs from germline and may be a read error. In nucleotides, the CDR3 is TGTGCCAGCAGCTACTATAGCGGGAGAGGCGAGCAGTACTTC. The encoded protein is CASSYYSGRGEQYF. This rearrangement joins TRBV6-2 or TRBV6-3 to TRBJ2-7; TRBD2 matches at 9 bases. CDR1 and CDR2 from the germline V gene are MNHEY and SVGEGT. This CDR3 comprises 14 residues.

J is TRBJ2-7 and V is TRBV15; D might be TRBD1 (5 bases). The length of the CDR3 is 14 residues. Germline V gene sequence: CDR1 LNHNV, CDR2 YYDKDF (reference sequence). Between the trimmed V and J ends, which lost 2 bases and 3 bases, there was a span of 11 bases. CDR3 nucleotide sequence: TGTGCCACCAGCAGACAGGGAACCTTCTACGAGCAGTACTTC. Its protein is CATSRQGTFYEQYF.

The rearrangement uses TRBV6-1 and TRBJ2-2, with D possibly matching TRBD2 (6 bases). This CDR3 contains 15 residues. Germline V lookup: CDR1 MNHNS, CDR2 SASEGT. Trimming took off 2 bases at V and 6 bases at J, with 13 bases between the two ends. In nucleotides, the CDR3 is TGTGCCAGCAGTGAAAAGTTAGGAGGGCCCGGGGAGCTGTTTTTT. Translation gives CASSEKLGGPGELFF.

This clonotype showed up just a few times. The chain links TRBV12-3 or TRBV12-4 to TRBJ1-5; no firm D call. This CDR3 contains 13 residues. V lost 3 bases and J lost 8, with 11 bases in between. In nucleotides, the CDR3 is TGTGCCAGCAGTTTGGGCCCTTCGGAGCCCCAGCATTTT. Encoded protein: CASSLGPSEPQHF.

This clonotype has at least ten counts. This chain joins TRBV30 and TRBJ2-7, with D hard to call. Germline CDR1 is GTSNPN and CDR2 is SVGIG (reference sequence). The CDR3 totals 12 residues. Trimming removed 2 bases from V and 6 bases from J, with 11 bases in between. This chain's CDR3 is CAWSPQFAEQYF. CDR3 DNA: TGTGCCTGGAGTCCACAGTTTGCCGAGCAGTACTTC.

The rearrangement uses TRBV15 and TRBJ1-1; maybe TRBD1 (5 bases). Germline values: CDR1 LNHNV, CDR2 YYDKDF (reference sequence). Trimming took off 5 bases at V and 0 bases at J, with 7 bases between the two ends. CDR3 length: 13 amino acids. CDR3 sequence (DNA): TGTGCCACCAGCGACAGAGTGAACACTGAAGCTTTCTTT. Its protein is CATSDRVNTEAFF. Variable domain in full (rest from reference TRBV15 and TRBJ1-1): DAMVIQNPRYQVTQFGKPVTLSCSQTLNHNVMYWYQQKSSQAPKLLFHYYDKDFNNEADTPDNFQSRRPNTSFCFLDIRSPGLGDTAMYLCATSDRVNTEAFFGQGTRLTVV.

This clonotype has at least ten counts. The CDR3 is CASSYSLAGEQYF. CDR3 sequence (DNA): TGTGCCAGCAGTTACAGTCTAGCGGGGGAGCAGTACTTC. The genes are TRBV6-2 or TRBV6-3 and TRBJ2-7; 9 bases match TRBD2. Trimming removed 2 bases from V and 7 bases from J; junction bases left unmatched: 3. Germline CDR1 MNHEY, CDR2 SVGEGT. This CDR3 region has 13 residues.

The chain uses TRBV12-3 or TRBV12-4 and TRBJ2-5, with D uncertain. The V end lost 3 bases, the J end lost 5 bases, and 7 bases lay between the germline ends. This CDR3 has 12 residues. The CDR3 region has the DNA TGTGCCAGCAGTTTTGATGGGGAGACCCAGTACTTC. It encodes CASSFDGETQYF.

This clonotype was recorded a few times. The chain employs TRBV6-1 and TRBJ1-6; D perhaps matches TRBD1 (5 bases). Germline V gene sequence: CDR1 MNHNS, CDR2 SASEGT. The CDR3 has 14 residues. V dropped 2 bases and J dropped 7 bases, with 9 bases sitting between them. CDR3 bases: TGTGCCAGCAGTGAACGGGACGGGAATTCACCCCTCCACTTT. It codes for CASSERDGNSPLHF.

This clonotype was recorded at least ten times. This chain uses TRBV19 with TRBJ2-5; no definite D call. Germline V CDR1 and CDR2: LNHDA, SQIVND (reference sequence). This CDR3 has 14 residues. Trimming stripped 1 base from V and 4 bases from J, with 10 bases between. The DNA for the CDR3 is TGTGCCAGTAGTATAGCGGGTGGCGGAGAGACCCAGTACTTC. This codes for CASSIAGGGETQYF.

This clonotype was detected many times. The gene calls are TRBV7-9 and TRBJ1-5; 8 bases agree with TRBD1. The CDR3 extends over 14 amino acids. Germline V gene sequence: CDR1 SEHNR, CDR2 FQNEAQ (reference sequence). V shed 8 bases, J shed 7 bases, and the junction held 10 bases outside the gene matches. CDR3 sequence reads: CASAKGQGRQPQHF. CDR3 bases: TGTGCCAGCGCGAAAGGACAGGGCCGGCAGCCCCAGCATTTT.

The chain uses TRBV28 and TRBJ1-5; D is perhaps TRBD1 (5 bases). CDR3 length equals 16 residues. Between the trimmed V and J ends, which lost 5 bases and 4 bases, there was a span of 18 bases. The germline V gene has CDR1 MDHEN and CDR2 SYDVKM. Here the CDR3 reads CASSHKPGGWNQPQHF. The DNA for the CDR3 is TGTGCCAGCAGTCACAAACCCGGGGGGTGGAATCAGCCCCAGCATTTT.

This clonotype was observed at least ten times. The V gene is TRBV12-3 or TRBV12-4, the J gene TRBJ1-3, with a possible D match to TRBD1 (5 bases). The CDR3 consists of 14 residues. Trimming took off 7 bases at V and 0 bases at J, with 10 bases between the two ends. The CDR3 region has the DNA TGTGCCAGCACTTCAGGGTACTCTGGAAACACCATATATTTT. This codes for CASTSGYSGNTIYF.

This clonotype has at least ten counts. The chain is built from TRBV10-3 and TRBJ1-2; 7 bases are shared with TRBD1. The V and J ends lost 3 bases and 4 bases, in that order; junction bases with no gene match: 11. CDR3 size: 16 residues. Per germline, CDR1 ENHRY and CDR2 SYGVKD. CDR3 region: CAISETWWDSAYGYTF. The CDR3 DNA follows: TGTGCCATCAGTGAAACTTGGTGGGACAGCGCCTATGGCTACACCTTC.

The DNA for the CDR3 is TGTGCCAGCAGGGCTACGGGGGTGAACACCGGGGAGCTGTTTTTT. Translated, it gives CASRATGVNTGELFF. The chain uses TRBV9 and TRBJ2-2, with a weak D call TRBD2 (6 bases). Germline-derived CDR1 and CDR2 are SGDLS and YYNGEE. The CDR3 consists of 15 residues. V dropped 5 bases and J dropped 1 base, with 12 bases sitting between them.

The chain links TRBV12-5 to TRBJ2-5; D uncertain. Trimming removed 2 bases at V and 3 bases at J, with 4 bases between. The CDR3 sequence is 12 residues long. CDR1 is LGHNT, CDR2 FRNRAP, per germline. CDR3 sequence (DNA): TGTGCTAGTGGTTTGTTTGAAGAGACCCAGTACTTC. As protein: CASGLFEETQYF.

Many counts were recorded for this clonotype. The chain employs TRBV10-3 and TRBJ1-1; D perhaps matches TRBD1 (6 bases). The CDR3 extends over 14 amino acids. Trimming removed 5 bases at V and 6 bases at J, with 16 bases between. The V gene's germline CDR1 is ENHRY and CDR2 SYGVKD. This chain's CDR3 is CAISRAGEFAEAFF. CDR3 DNA sequence: TGTGCCATCAGTCGGGCAGGGGAATTCGCTGAAGCTTTCTTT.

This clonotype was found many times. The V gene is TRBV28, the J gene TRBJ2-7; TRBD1 matches 8 bases. The CDR3 has 15 residues. Germline V lookup: CDR1 MDHEN, CDR2 SYDVKM. V lost 5 bases to trimming and J lost 2 bases; unmatched junction nucleotides: 8. CDR3 amino acids: CASSLRDRSPYEQYF. CDR3 nucleotide sequence: TGTGCCAGCAGTCTCCGGGACAGGTCTCCCTACGAGCAGTACTTC.

In this sample, this clonotype turned up a few times. CDR3 loop: CAWSPGGNEQYF. The CDR3 nucleotides are TGTGCCTGGAGTCCAGGGGGGAACGAGCAGTACTTC. The chain uses TRBV30 and TRBJ2-7, with D maybe TRBD1 (7 bases). Germline-derived CDR1 and CDR2 are GTSNPN and SVGIG (reference sequence). CDR3 size: 12 residues. V was clipped by 2 bases and J by 5 bases, with 10 bases between them.

Many counts were recorded for this clonotype. This chain uses TRBV11-2 with TRBJ2-5; 10 positions match TRBD1. Germline assignment: CDR1 SGHAT and CDR2 FQNNGV. The length of the CDR3 is 17 residues. V lost 5 bases to trimming and J lost 2 bases; unmatched junction nucleotides: 11. The CDR3 spells CASSLADSDRGQETQYF. The CDR3 nucleotides read TGTGCCAGCAGCCTTGCCGACTCGGACAGGGGGCAAGAGACCCAGTACTTC.

This clonotype was recorded many times. V usage is TRBV7-2 and J usage is TRBJ2-2, with 8 bases lining up with TRBD2. With V trimmed by 3 bases and J by 2 bases, 2 bases remained unmatched. CDR3 size: 15 residues. CDR1 is SGHTA and CDR2 is FQGNSA in the germline V gene. As DNA, the CDR3 is TGTGCCAGCAGCTTCAGCGGGGGTAACACCGGGGAGCTGTTTTTT. It yields the protein CASSFSGGNTGELFF.